This T cell receptor beta chain originates from a study of T cell responses to AZD1222 COVID-19 vaccine. The data were produced by immunoSEQ multiplex PCR, yet TCRdb's version contains in-frame clones alone and is incomplete. The sample lists tens of thousands of clones; 80% were seen once. From germline, CDR1 is MGHDK and CDR2 SYGVNS. The CDR3 loop spans 14 amino acids. V was shortened by 5 bases and J by 4 bases, with 14 bases between the two germline ends. Study results and limitations: Sampling captured repertoires only after the peak T cell response.

As concerns this clone: Its target is not known.

The sample in question was peripheral blood, obtained 28 days after the second AZD1222 dose. This TCR derives from an adult who received the AZD1222 COVID-19 vaccine. V and J are TRBV25-1 and TRBJ1-1; possibly TRBD1 for D (5 bases). DNA of the CDR3: TGTGCCAGCAGTACCCAGGGTCGGGGCACTGAAGCTTTCTTT. Translated: CASSTQGRGTEAFF.